The text below deals with one TCR beta chain. Antigen specificity is unknown. The sample originates from a study of a mutant IDH1 vaccine in newly diagnosed glioma. Overall study results and limits: The authors found pseudoprogression apparently unrelated to changes in top peripheral T cell clonotypes.

Profiling relied on immunoSEQ multiplex PCR, and the TCRdb table lists in-frame clones only, not all of them. The sample contains roughly 68,000 clones, roughly 74% of which appear only once. Deletions cut 3 bases from V and 5 bases from J, with 10 bases between. Looked up from germline, CDR1 is KGHSH and CDR2 is LQKENI. The CDR3 has 13 amino acids. Time point indicated: week 35, safety follow-up. The content of each vaccine dose was 300 ug of mutant IDH1 20-mer peptide, and topical imiquimod accompanied it. The TCR comes from a man in his fifties with glioma. The source material was PBMCs, sampled from a glioma patient whose treatment included an IDH1 peptide vaccine. V gene TRBV18 combines with J gene TRBJ1-1; D is ambiguous. CDR3 loop: CASSPAPGTEAFF. Written as DNA, the CDR3 is TGTGCCAGCTCACCTGCTCCGGGGACTGAAGCTTTCTTT.